These 9 T cell receptor beta chains were sequenced from one sample in a study of T cells in Graves' hyperthyroidism and ophthalmopathy. RNA transcripts yielded amplified TCR beta CDR3 regions. Researchers ran a first-round RT-PCR on the TCR CDR3 using the HTBI primer set. TCRdb re-called the multiplex PCR reads with MiXCR, one entry per CDR3 protein. In the table there are 450,000 to 550,000 distinct CDR3 sequences, roughly a quarter of which are singletons. What was sequenced was blood. The receptors come from a young woman with Graves' ophthalmopathy.

With regard to this clonotype: This sequence may be a read error, since a much larger clone differs from it by one base. The genes are TRBV6-5 and TRBJ2-2, with D uncertain. Germline V lookup: CDR1 MNHEY, CDR2 SVGAGI. The CDR3 loop spans 16 amino acids. The CDR3 DNA reads as TGTGCCGGCAGTTACTCGATGCAGACCGGTCCCGGGGAGCTGTTTTTT. Translated: CAGSYSMQTGPGELFF.

This clonotype was seen repeatedly, ten times or more. This chain uses TRBV12-3 or TRBV12-4 with TRBJ1-6; a weak D match, TRBD1 (6 bases). The CDR3 covers 15 residues. With 4 bases removed from V and 6 bases from J, the gap between germline ends came to 13 bases. The CDR3 DNA is TGTGCCAGCAGTTCCGGGACATGGACTAATTCACCCCTCCACTTT. The encoded protein is CASSSGTWTNSPLHF.

This clonotype has a count of ten or more. The chain uses TRBV14 and TRBJ2-5; 8 bases agree with TRBD2. The germline CDR1 and CDR2 sequences are SGHDN and FVKESK. This CDR3 has 16 amino acids. With V trimmed by 2 bases and J by 0 bases, 5 bases remained unmatched. The CDR3 DNA sequence: TGTGCCAGCAGCCAATTAGCGGGGAAAAACCAAGAGACCCAGTACTTC. It encodes CASSQLAGKNQETQYF. The complete variable domain, with remaining parts taken from reference TRBV14 and TRBJ2-5, reads EAGVTQFPSHSVIEKGQTVTLRCDPISGHDNLYWYRRVMGKEIKFLLHFVKESKQDESGMPNNRFLAERTGGTYSTLKVQPAELEDSGVYFCASSQLAGKNQETQYFGPGTRLLVL.

This clonotype was counted at least ten times. CDR3 amino acids: CASSFNRYEQYF. As DNA, the CDR3 is TGTGCCAGCAGCTTTAATAGGTACGAGCAGTACTTC. The chain links TRBV7-2 to TRBJ2-7; unclear D gene. Per germline, CDR1 SGHTA and CDR2 FQGNSA. This CDR3 has 12 amino acids. Trimming cost V 3 bases and J 4 bases, with 7 bases left between them.

The chain couples TRBV29-1 to TRBJ2-5; D call uncertain. The V gene lost 4 bases and the J gene lost 1 base, with 10 bases spanning the gap. The germline CDR1 and CDR2 sequences are SQVTM and ANQGSEA. This CDR3 spans 13 amino acids. CDR3 coding DNA: TGCAGCGTTGCCCTCACAGTCCAAGAGACCCAGTACTTC. It encodes CSVALTVQETQYF. Full variable domain (rest looked up from reference TRBV29-1 and TRBJ2-5): SAVISQKPSRDICQRGTSLTIQCQVDSQVTMMFWYRQQPGQSLTLIATANQGSEATYESGFVIDKFPISRPNLTFSTLTVSNMSPEDSSIYLCSVALTVQETQYFGPGTRLLVL.

This clonotype was seen many times. The chain uses TRBV5-1 and TRBJ2-2; D is perhaps TRBD2 (6 bases). The CDR3 is 15 amino acids. Germline CDR1 reads SGHRS; CDR2 reads YFSETQ. Trimming left V 5 bases short and J 0 bases short, with 11 bases between. This chain's CDR3 is CASRLWGANTGELFF. The CDR3 nucleotides read TGCGCCAGCAGGTTGTGGGGGGCGAACACCGGGGAGCTGTTTTTT.

This clonotype was observed a few times. The chain employs TRBV20-1 and TRBJ2-7; 7 bases are shared with TRBD2. Germline V gives CDR1 DFQATT, CDR2 SNEGSKA (reference sequence). With 0 bases clipped from V and 2 bases from J, the junction kept 4 bases outside the gene matches. This CDR3 is 14 amino acids long. CDR3 DNA sequence: TGCAGTGCTAGAGACCCAGCGGGACCCTACGAGCAGTACTTC. Translation gives CSARDPAGPYEQYF.

This clonotype was observed a few times. The chain carries TRBV19 and TRBJ1-2; TRBD1 matches 7 bases. V lost 6 bases to trimming and J lost 8 bases; unmatched junction nucleotides: 15. The germline CDR1 and CDR2 sequences are LNHDA and SQIVND (reference sequence). The CDR3 is 15 amino acids. CDR3 nucleotide sequence: TGTGCCAGTAGCTTGAGCCCGGGACAGCTGATAGGCTACACCTTC. It specifies CASSLSPGQLIGYTF.

As to this clonotype: Germline is not matched at one junction end, which may reflect a read error. The CDR3 protein is CATSLQQGSTGELFF. Written as DNA, the CDR3 is TGTGCCACCAGCTTACAACAGGGGAGCACCGGGGAGCTGTTTTTT. The V call is TRBV13, the J call TRBJ2-2; TRBD1 matches at 7 bases. Germline V gene data show CDR1 as PRHDT and CDR2 as FYEKMQ (reference sequence). This CDR3 spans 15 amino acids.